Each of the 3 T cell receptor beta chains below was sequenced from the same sample in a study of T cell responses to AZD1222 COVID-19 vaccine. Method: immunoSEQ multiplex PCR; TCRdb's copy keeps in-frame clones and lacks some. The sample yields 150,000 to 200,000 clones, approximately 91% seen once. The material sequenced was peripheral blood, taken 28 days after the second AZD1222 dose. The receptors were gathered from an adult who received the AZD1222 COVID-19 vaccine.

The CDR3 bases are TGTGCCACCAGTGTCGGCAGATCTGGGGCCAACGTCCTGACTTTC. It specifies CATSVGRSGANVLTF. The chain is built from TRBV24-1 and TRBJ2-6, with D unclear. The CDR3 has 15 amino acids. With 5 bases removed from V and 1 base from J, the gap between germline ends came to 8 bases. The germline V gene has CDR1 KGHDR and CDR2 SFDVKD.

This clone has more than one count but fewer than ten. V and J are TRBV2 and TRBJ2-1; D may be TRBD2 (6 bases). The germline V gene encodes CDR1 SNHLY and CDR2 FYNNEI. V was clipped by 6 bases and J by 3 bases, with 18 bases between them. The CDR3 length is 16 residues. CDR3: CASSGYLGTHYNEQFF. CDR3 coding DNA: TGTGCCAGCAGCGGGTACTTGGGGACTCACTACAATGAGCAGTTCTTC.

This sequence joins TRBV21-1 and TRBJ2-7; the DNA was not compared with TRBD1, the D call given in the table. TRBV21-1 has pseudogene status. There are 18 residues in the CDR3. The CDR3 nucleotides read TGTGCCAGCAGAGCGCCGAAGGGAGGGACAGGGGAGCCCTACGAGCAGTACTTC. Translating it yields CASRAPKGGTGEPYEQYF.